This T cell receptor beta chain came from a study of T cell clones after liver transplantation. On the study more broadly: Third-party-reactive TCRbeta sequences from pre-transplant mixed lymphocyte reactions served as antigen-independent comparators.

Only one count was recorded for this clone. Its matching antigen is unknown. This CDR3 is built from 16 residues. V was pared by 5 bases and J by 3 bases, with 17 bases between. Germline V gene sequence: CDR1 SGHVS, CDR2 FQNEAQ. Study-level points and caveats: A larger donor-reactive than third-party decline suggested partial antigen-specific deletion. Graft donor-reactive T cells may have migrated into the graft rather than being deleted.

Clones were sequenced by immunoSEQ multiplex PCR, and TCRdb holds only the in-frame ones, with some missing. The sample has about 68,000 clones, about 92% seen once. The receptor's source is a human patient who received a liver transplant. Some T cells could come from the graft donor. The sequencing here drew on CD4+ T cells from blood, taken about 27 months after liver transplant. The chain uses TRBV7-8 and TRBJ1-5; TRBD1 is a possible D gene (5 bases). CDR3 coding DNA: TGTGCCAGCAGCGATCCTGGACAAGCCCACAATCAGCCCCAGCATTTT. Translated, it gives CASSDPGQAHNQPQHF.